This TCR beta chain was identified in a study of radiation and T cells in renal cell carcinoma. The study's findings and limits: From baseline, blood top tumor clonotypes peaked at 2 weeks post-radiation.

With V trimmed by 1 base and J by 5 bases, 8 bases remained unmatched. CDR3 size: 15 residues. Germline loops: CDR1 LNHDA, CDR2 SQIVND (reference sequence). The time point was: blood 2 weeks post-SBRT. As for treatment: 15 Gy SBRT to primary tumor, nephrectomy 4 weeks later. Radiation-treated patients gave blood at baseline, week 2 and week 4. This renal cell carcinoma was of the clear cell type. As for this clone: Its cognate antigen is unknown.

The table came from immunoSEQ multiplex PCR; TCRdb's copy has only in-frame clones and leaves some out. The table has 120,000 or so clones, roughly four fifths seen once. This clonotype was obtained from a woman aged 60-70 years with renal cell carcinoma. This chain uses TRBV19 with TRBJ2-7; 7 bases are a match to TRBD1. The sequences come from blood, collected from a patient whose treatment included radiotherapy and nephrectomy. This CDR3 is CASSIGTGTADEQYF. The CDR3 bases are TGTGCCAGTAGTATAGGCACCGGGACAGCTGACGAGCAGTACTTC.